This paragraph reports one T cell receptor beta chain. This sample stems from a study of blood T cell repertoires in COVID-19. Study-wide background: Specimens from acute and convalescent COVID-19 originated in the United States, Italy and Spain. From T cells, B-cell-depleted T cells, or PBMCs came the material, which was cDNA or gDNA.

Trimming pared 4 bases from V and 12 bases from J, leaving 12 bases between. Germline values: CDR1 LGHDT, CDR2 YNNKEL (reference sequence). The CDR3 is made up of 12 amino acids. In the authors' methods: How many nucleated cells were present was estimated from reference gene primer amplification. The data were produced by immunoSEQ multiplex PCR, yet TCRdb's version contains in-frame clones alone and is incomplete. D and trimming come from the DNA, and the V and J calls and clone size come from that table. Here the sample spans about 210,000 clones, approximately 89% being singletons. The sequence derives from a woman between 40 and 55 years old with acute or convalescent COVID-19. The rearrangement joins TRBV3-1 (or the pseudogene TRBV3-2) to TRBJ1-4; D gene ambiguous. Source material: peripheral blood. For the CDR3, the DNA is TGTGCCAGCAGCCTACGTCCTGGCCAACTGTTTTTT. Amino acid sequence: CASSLRPGQLFF.